The 4 T cell receptor beta chains listed next were all sequenced from one sample in a study of blood T cells in healthy people across ages. Combining a sample-barcoded 5' primer with a J-beta primer mix, a second PCR ran for 7 to 11 cycles. TCRdb ran MiXCR on the 5' RACE reads and lists one entry per CDR3 protein. Of about 800,000 distinct CDR3 sequences detected, around 50% appear once; the ten largest clones hold 18%. The sample comprised blood. Every receptor here comes from a man older than 75 in good health.

There are a few counts of this clonotype. The J gene is TRBJ2-7, the V gene TRBV20-1; D is uncertain. CDR1 and CDR2 (germline): DFQATT, SNEGSKA (reference sequence). Deletions cut 4 bases from V and 4 bases from J, with 11 bases between. The CDR3 is made up of 12 amino acids. The CDR3 loop reads CSATTDEYEQYF. The CDR3 coding sequence is TGCAGTGCTACGACGGACGAGTACGAGCAGTACTTC.

This chain uses TRBV10-3 with TRBJ2-5; D not certain. The CDR3 is 15 amino acids. V was clipped by 0 bases and J by 13 bases, with 21 bases between them. CDR1 ENHRY and CDR2 SYGVKD come from the germline V gene. CDR3 sequence reads: CAISESDGTTYERYF. CDR3 in DNA: TGTGCCATCAGTGAGTCAGACGGAACGACCTACGAGCGGTACTTC.

Worth noting for this clonotype: The junction departs from the called germline gene at one end, perhaps through a read error. This sequence joins TRBV24-1 and TRBJ2-5; D may correspond to TRBD1 or TRBD2 (7 bases each). The CDR3 runs 17 residues. CDR1 is KGHDR and CDR2 is SFDVKD in the germline V gene. The DNA for the CDR3 is TGTGCCACCAGTGCTTTGTGGGAGGGGGCGTCGGGCGATGAGCAGTACTTC. Its translation is CATSALWEGASGDEQYF.

The chain employs TRBV29-1 and TRBJ2-2; a weak D match, TRBD1 (6 bases). V was cut by 0 bases and J by 6 bases, with 14 bases left in between. Germline V gene sequence: CDR1 SQVTM, CDR2 ANQGSEA. The CDR3 has 15 residues. For the CDR3, the DNA is TGCAGCGTTGAAGACTCAGGGGTGGTCGCCGGGGAGCTGTTTTTT. Amino acid sequence: CSVEDSGVVAGELFF.